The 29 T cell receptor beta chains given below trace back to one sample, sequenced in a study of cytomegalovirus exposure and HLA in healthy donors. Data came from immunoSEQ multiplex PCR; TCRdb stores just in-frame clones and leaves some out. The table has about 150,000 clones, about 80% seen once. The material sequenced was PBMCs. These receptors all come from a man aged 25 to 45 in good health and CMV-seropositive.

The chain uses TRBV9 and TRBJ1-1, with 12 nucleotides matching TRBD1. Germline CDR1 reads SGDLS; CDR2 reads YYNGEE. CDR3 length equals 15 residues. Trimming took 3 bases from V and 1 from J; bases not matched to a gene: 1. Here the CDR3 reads CASSEGQGANTEAFF. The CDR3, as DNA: TGTGCCAGCAGCGAGGGACAGGGGGCGAACACTGAAGCTTTCTTT.

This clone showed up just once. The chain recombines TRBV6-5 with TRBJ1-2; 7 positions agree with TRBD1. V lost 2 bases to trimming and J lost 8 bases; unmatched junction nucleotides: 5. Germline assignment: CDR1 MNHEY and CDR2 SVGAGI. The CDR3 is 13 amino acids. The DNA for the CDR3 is TGTGCCAGCAGTTACACAGGGGCGTGGGGCTACACCTTC. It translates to CASSYTGAWGYTF.

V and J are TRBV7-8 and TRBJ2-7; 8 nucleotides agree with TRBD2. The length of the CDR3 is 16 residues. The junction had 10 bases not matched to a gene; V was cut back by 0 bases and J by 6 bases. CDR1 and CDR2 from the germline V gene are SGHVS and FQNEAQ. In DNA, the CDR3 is TGTGCCAGCAGCTTAGCTATACAAGCGGGAGCCGGCGAGCAGTACTTC. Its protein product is CASSLAIQAGAGEQYF.

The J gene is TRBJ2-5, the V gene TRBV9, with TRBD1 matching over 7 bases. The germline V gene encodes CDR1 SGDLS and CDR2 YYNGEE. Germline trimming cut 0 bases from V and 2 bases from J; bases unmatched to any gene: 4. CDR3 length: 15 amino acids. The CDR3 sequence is CASSVEGARQETQYF. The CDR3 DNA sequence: TGTGCCAGCAGCGTAGAGGGGGCAAGGCAAGAGACCCAGTACTTC. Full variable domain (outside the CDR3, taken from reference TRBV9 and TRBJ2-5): DSGVTQTPKHLITATGQRVTLRCSPRSGDLSVYWYQQSLDQGLQFLIQYYNGEERAKGNILERFSAQQFPDLHSELNLSSLELGDSALYFCASSVEGARQETQYFGPGTRLLVL.

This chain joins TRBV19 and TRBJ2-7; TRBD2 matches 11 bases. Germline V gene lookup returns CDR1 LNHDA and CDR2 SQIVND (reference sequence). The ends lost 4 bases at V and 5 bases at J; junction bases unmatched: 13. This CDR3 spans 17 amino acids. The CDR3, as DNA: TGTGCCAGTAGTACGCCTCCTACTAGCGGGAGCCCACACGAGCAGTACTTC. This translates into CASSTPPTSGSPHEQYF.

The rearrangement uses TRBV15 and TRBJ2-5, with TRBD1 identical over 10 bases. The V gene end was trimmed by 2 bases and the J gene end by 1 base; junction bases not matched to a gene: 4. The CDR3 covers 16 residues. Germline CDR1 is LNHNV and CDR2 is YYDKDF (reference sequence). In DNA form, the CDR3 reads TGTGCCACCAGCAGATCCCGGACAGGGGGCCAAGAGACCCAGTACTTC. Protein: CATSRSRTGGQETQYF.

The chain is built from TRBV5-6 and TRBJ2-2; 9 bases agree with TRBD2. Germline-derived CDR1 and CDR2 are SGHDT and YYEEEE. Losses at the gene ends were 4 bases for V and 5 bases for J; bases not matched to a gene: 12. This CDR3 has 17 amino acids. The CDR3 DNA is TGTGCCAGCAGCAGCGTTGAAGCTAGCGGGATGACCGGGGAGCTGTTTTTT. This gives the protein CASSSVEASGMTGELFF.

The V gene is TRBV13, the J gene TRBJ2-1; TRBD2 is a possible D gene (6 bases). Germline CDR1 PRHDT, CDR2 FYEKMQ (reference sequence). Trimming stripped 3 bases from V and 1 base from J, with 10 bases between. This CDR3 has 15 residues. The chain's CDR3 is CASSFFGGSYNEQFF. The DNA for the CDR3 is TGTGCCAGCAGCTTCTTCGGGGGATCCTACAATGAGCAGTTCTTC.

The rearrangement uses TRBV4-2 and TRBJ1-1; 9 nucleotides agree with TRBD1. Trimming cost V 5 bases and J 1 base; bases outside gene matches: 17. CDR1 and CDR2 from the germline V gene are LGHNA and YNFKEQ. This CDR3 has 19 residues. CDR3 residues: CASSGGPGQGLRENTEAFF. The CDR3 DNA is TGTGCCAGCAGCGGAGGTCCGGGACAGGGCCTAAGGGAGAACACTGAAGCTTTCTTT.

The CDR3 nucleotides are TGTGCCAGCAGCTTCAACGGGGGGGCGGGTGAGCAGTTCTTC. Its translation: CASSFNGGAGEQFF. V and J are TRBV7-3 and TRBJ2-1; 8 bases are shared with TRBD2. Germline assignment: CDR1 SGHTA and CDR2 FQGTGA. This CDR3 is 14 amino acids long. V was pared by 3 bases and J by 9 bases, with 7 bases of the junction left unmatched.

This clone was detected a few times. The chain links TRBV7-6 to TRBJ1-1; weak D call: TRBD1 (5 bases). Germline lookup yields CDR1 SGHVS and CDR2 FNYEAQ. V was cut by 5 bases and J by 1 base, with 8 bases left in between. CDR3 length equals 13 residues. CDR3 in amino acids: CASSVGQNTEAFF. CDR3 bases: TGTGCCAGCAGCGTCGGACAGAACACTGAAGCTTTCTTT.

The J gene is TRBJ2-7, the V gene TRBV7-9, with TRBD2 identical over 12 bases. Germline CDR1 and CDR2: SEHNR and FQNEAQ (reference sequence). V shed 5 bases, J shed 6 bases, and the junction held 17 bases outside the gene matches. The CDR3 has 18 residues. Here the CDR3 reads CASSAGNSASGGALEQYF. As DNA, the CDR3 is TGTGCCAGCAGCGCCGGGAACTCCGCTAGCGGGGGGGCCCTCGAGCAGTACTTC.

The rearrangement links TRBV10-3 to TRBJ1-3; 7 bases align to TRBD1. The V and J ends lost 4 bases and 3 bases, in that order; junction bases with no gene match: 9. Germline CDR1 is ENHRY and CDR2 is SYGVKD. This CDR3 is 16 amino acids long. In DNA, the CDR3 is TGTGCCATCAGTGCCACTAAGGGGGCGATTGGAAACACCATATATTTT. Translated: CAISATKGAIGNTIYF.

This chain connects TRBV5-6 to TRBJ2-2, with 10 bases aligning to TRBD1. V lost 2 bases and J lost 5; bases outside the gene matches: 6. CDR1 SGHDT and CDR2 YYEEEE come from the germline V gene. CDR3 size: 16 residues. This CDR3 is CASSFRGQGSTGELFF. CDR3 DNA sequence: TGTGCCAGCAGCTTTAGGGGACAGGGGTCGACCGGGGAGCTGTTTTTT.

The CDR3 protein is CASSPGTDGLGGTIYF. The CDR3 DNA sequence: TGTGCCAGCAGCCCGGGGACAGATGGACTCGGGGGCACCATATATTTT. The V gene is TRBV7-3, the J gene TRBJ1-3; 7 bases line up with TRBD1. CDR1 is SGHTA and CDR2 is FQGTGA in the germline V gene. V was clipped by 5 bases and J by 9 bases; unmatched bases: 16. CDR3 length equals 16 residues. Variable domain in full (rest from reference TRBV7-3 and TRBJ1-3): GAGVSQTPSNKVTEKGKYVELRCDPISGHTALYWYRQSLGQGPEFLIYFQGTGAADDSGLPNDRFFAVRPEGSVSTLKIQRTERGDSAVYLCASSPGTDGLGGTIYFGEGSWLTVV.

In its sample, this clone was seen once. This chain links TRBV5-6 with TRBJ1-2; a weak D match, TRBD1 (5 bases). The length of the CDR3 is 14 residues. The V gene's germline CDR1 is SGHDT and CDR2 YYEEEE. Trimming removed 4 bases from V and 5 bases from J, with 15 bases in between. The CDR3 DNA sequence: TGTGCCAGCAGCCGACAGTTTCTTTTATATGGCTACACCTTC. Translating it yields CASSRQFLLYGYTF. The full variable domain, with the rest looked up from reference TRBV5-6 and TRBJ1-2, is DAGVTQSPTHLIKTRGQQVTLRCSPKSGHDTVSWYQQALGQGPQFIFQYYEEEERQRGNFPDRFSGHQFPNYSSELNVNALLLGDSALYLCASSRQFLLYGYTFGSGTRLTVV.

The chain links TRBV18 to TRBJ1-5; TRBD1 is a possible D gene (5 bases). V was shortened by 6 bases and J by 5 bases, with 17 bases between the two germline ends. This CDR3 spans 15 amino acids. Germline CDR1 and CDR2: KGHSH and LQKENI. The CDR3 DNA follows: TGTGCCAGCTCCCCGCCTTCCAGGGCAGATCAGCCCCAGCATTTT. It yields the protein CASSPPSRADQPQHF.

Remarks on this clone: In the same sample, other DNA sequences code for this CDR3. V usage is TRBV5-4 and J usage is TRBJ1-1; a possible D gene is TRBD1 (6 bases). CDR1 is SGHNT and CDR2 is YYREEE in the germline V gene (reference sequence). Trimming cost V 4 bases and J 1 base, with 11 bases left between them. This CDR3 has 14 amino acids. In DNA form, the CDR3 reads TGTGCCAGCAGCCCCAGAGGGGGGAACACTGAAGCTTTCTTT. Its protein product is CASSPRGGNTEAFF.

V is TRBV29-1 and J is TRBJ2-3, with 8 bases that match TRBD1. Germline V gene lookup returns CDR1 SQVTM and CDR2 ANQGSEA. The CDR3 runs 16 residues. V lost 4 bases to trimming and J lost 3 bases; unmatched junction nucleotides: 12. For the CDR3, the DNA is TGCAGCGTTGGGACGACCGGGACAGGCGGAACAGATACGCAGTATTTT. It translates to CSVGTTGTGGTDTQYF.

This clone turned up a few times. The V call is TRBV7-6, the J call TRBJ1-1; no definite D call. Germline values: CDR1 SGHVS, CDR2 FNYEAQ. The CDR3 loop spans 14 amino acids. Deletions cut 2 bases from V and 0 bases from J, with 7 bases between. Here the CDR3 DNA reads TGTGCCAGCAGCTTATCAGCGGTGAACACTGAAGCTTTCTTT. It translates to CASSLSAVNTEAFF. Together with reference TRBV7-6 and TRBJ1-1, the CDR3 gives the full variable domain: GAGVSQSPRYKVTKRGQDVALRCDPISGHVSLYWYRQALGQGPEFLTYFNYEAQQDKSGLPNDRFSAERPEGSISTLTIQRTEQRDSAMYRCASSLSAVNTEAFFGQGTRLTVV.

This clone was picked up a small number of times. The CDR3 loop reads CAWSPGDRMSRAFF. As DNA, the CDR3 is TGTGCCTGGAGCCCGGGGGACAGGATGAGTAGGGCTTTCTTT. This chain joins TRBV30 and TRBJ1-1; 8 bases align to TRBD1. The CDR3 is 14 residues long. The V segment lost 3 bases and the J segment 11 bases; nucleotides outside the gene matches: 14. Germline CDR1 reads GTSNPN; CDR2 reads SVGIG (reference sequence). The entire variable domain, with the rest obtained from reference TRBV30 and TRBJ1-1, is as follows: SQTIHQWPATLVQPVGSPLSLECTVEGTSNPNLYWYRQAAGRGLQLLFYSVGIGQISSEVPQNLSASRPQDRQFILSSKKLLLSDSGFYLCAWSPGDRMSRAFFGQGTRLTVV.

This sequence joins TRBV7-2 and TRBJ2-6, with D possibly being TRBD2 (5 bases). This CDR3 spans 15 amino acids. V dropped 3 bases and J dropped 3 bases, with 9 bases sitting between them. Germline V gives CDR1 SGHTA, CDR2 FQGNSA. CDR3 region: CASSFKGDGANVLTF. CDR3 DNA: TGTGCCAGCAGCTTTAAGGGAGATGGGGCCAACGTCCTGACTTTC.

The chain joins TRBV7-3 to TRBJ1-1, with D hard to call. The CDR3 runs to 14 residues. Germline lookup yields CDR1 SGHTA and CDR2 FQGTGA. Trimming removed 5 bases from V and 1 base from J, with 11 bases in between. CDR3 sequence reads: CASSLSTRNTEAFF. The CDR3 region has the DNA TGTGCCAGCAGCCTCTCCACAAGGAACACTGAAGCTTTCTTT.

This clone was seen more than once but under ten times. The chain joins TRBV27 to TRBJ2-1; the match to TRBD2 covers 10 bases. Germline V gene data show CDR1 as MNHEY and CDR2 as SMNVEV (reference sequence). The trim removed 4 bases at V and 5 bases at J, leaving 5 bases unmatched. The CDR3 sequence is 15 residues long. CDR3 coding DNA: TGTGCCAGCAGTTCTCTAGCGGGGGCCCACAATGAGCAGTTCTTC. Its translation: CASSSLAGAHNEQFF.

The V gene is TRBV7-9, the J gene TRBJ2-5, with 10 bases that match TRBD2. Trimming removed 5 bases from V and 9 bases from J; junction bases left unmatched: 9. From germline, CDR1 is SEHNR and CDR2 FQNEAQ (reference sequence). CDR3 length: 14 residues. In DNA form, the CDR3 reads TGTGCCAGCAGCCCCGTGTCGCTAGCGGGGGCCCAGTACTTC. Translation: CASSPVSLAGAQYF.

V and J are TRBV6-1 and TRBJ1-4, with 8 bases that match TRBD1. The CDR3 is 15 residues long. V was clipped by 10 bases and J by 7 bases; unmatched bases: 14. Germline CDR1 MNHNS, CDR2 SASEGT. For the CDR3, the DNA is TGTGCCACCAGCGCCCTTAGACAGGGGCGTGAAAAACTGTTTTTT. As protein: CATSALRQGREKLFF.

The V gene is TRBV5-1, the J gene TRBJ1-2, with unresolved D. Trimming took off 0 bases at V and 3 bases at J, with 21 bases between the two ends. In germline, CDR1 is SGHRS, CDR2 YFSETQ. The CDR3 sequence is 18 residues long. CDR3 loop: CASSLEPATRRRDYGYTF. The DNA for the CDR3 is TGCGCCAGCAGCTTGGAGCCGGCTACCCGACGGCGGGACTATGGCTACACCTTC.

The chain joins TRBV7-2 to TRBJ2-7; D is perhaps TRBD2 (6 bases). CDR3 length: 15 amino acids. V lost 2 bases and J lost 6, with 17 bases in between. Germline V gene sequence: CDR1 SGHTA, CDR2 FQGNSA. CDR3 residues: CASSLSAGPGFEQYF. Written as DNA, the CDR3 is TGTGCCAGCAGCTTATCCGCGGGGCCAGGGTTCGAGCAGTACTTC.

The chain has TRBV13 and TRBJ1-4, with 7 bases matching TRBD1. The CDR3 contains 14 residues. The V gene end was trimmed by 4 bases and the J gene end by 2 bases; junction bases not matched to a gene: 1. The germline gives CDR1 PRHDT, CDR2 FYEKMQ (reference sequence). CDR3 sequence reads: CASSSRGTNEKLFF. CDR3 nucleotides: TGTGCCAGCAGCTCCAGGGGGACTAATGAAAAACTGTTTTTT.